This T cell receptor beta chain was observed in a study of blood T cell repertoires in COVID-19 (dated by TCRdb to the early 2020s). Broadly, across the study: Samples covering the acute and convalescent phases of COVID-19 were provided by collaborators in the United States, Italy and Spain. Subjects who had been exposed to COVID-19, were actively infected with it, or had recovered from it provided the deeply sampled blood TCRbeta repertoires that made up the dataset. Sample metadata almost always included a de-identified subject ID, COVID-19 status, age in years and sex. The samples were drawn from the first 160 participants of the ongoing ImmuneRACE study and from 1,254 subjects provided by 6 global collaborators. Where available, HLA class I and class II types were obtained from metadata supplied by the sample provider rather than from assay-based typing. The prospective study material was composed of cDNA or gDNA derived from T cells, B-cell-depleted T cells, or PBMCs. The repertoires were made available in a free public database intended to serve as a resource for research on the immune response to SARS-CoV-2.

The full study reports these points: The quantity of clinical and demographic metadata differed by source and by participant and was supplied without curation.

Including the terminal cysteine and phenylalanine, the CDR3 comprises 15 residues. The DNA shown is the 45-base CDR3, in frame from base 1. V trim: 5 bases; J trim: 4 bases; unmatched bases: 5. Taken from the germline V gene (reference sequence), the CDR1 and CDR2 loops are MNHEY and SMNVEV. Concerning this clone: Its antigen remains undetermined. No quality values exist for individual bases; no much larger clone is one base distant.

The immunoSEQ Assay, a bias-controlled multiplex PCR, was used to amplify TCRbeta CDR3 regions from genomic DNA. As for the original processing: Within the assay, amplification of reference gene primers was used to estimate how many nucleated cells each sample contained. To quantify the absolute abundance of each unique TCRbeta CDR3 rearrangement, sequence reads were collapsed and filtered. Productive Simpson clonality was computed per sample as the square root of Simpson's diversity index over productive rearrangements. TCRdb provides this immuneACCESS table in a form limited to in-frame rearrangements. Some clones are lacking; in checked studies, under half of them reflect an unresolved V gene, and why the rest are absent is not known. V and J calls and clone size come straight from that table; D and trimming were deduced from the DNA. This sample gives 300,000 to 450,000 clones in total; 75% to 90% of them show up just once. 3.6% of the sample is in the top ten clones.

The collaborating institutions used their own protocols to collect whole blood in K2EDTA tubes. Collaborator samples were shipped for TCRbeta analysis as frozen whole blood, isolated PBMCs, or DNA extracted from either sample type. The chain is made from TRBV27 and TRBJ1-6, with 7 junctional bases fitting TRBD1. The specimen sequenced was peripheral blood. The sequence was obtained from a woman in her late teens or twenties with acute or convalescent COVID-19. The encoded CDR3 is CASSLNRGYNSPLHF. The DNA sequence is as follows: TGTGCCAGCAGTCTCAACAGGGGATATAATTCACCCCTCCACTTT.